This T cell receptor beta chain was observed in a study of immune heterogeneity within non-small cell lung tumors. About the research overall: Classification of the tumors gave a few squamous cell carcinomas, around 9 non-squamous carcinomas and 1 not otherwise specified.

Template input, which was bulk tumor genomic DNA, totaled 600 ng per sample. Several biopsies were spaced far apart within each primary tumor and obtained as surgery took place. The study cohort was described as untreated, and its members had newly diagnosed non-small cell lung cancer. They went on to have curative surgery. Newly diagnosed non-small cell lung cancer patients undergoing curative-intent surgery served as donors. Study-wide results and limits: Across individual patients, the high-frequency T-cell receptor beta clonotypes were largely distinct.

This CDR3 region has 15 residues. Germline assignment: CDR1 MNHNS and CDR2 SASEGT. Trimming took off 4 bases at V and 0 bases at J, with 10 bases between the two ends. This clonotype was seen a few times. Its matching antigen is unknown. TCR beta CDR3 was amplified by multiplex PCR using 32 V and 13 J primers. TCRdb independently ran MiXCR on the multiplex PCR reads; one entry per CDR3 protein. The table lists about 3,400 distinct CDR3 sequences, about two fifths of them singletons, with more than 12% in the top ten. This chain links TRBV6-1 with TRBJ1-3; no definite D call. Sequencing input: lung tumor tissue. This clonotype originated in a man aged 65 to 79 with non-small cell lung cancer. The CDR3 region is CASSVSSPSGNTIYF. CDR3 coding DNA: TGTGCCAGCAGTGTAAGCAGCCCCTCTGGAAACACCATATATTTT.